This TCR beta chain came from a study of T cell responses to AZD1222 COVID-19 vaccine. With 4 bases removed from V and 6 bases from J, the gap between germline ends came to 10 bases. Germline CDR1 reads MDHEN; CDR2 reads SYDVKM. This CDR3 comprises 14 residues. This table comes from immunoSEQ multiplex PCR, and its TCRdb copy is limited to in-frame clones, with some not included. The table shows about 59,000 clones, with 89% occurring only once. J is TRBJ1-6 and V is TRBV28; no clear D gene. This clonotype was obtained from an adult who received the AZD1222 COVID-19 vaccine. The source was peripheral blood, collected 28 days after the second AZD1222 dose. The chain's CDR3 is CASSSPPANSPLHF. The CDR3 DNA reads TGTGCCAGCAGTTCCCCCCCGGCTAATTCACCCCTCCACTTT.